The present entry profiles one TCR beta chain with its context. The antigen remains undetermined. A J-beta primer mix and a sample-barcoded 5' primer were used in a second PCR of about 7 to 12 cycles. A template-switch adaptor with 12 random nucleotides tagged each cDNA molecule. Each sample yielded at least 2.5 million CDR3-containing paired-end reads. TCRdb ran MiXCR on the 5' RACE reads and lists one entry per CDR3 protein. The repertoire has about 1.7 million distinct CDR3 sequences, roughly 27% of them found once; the top ten carry more than 6%. The CDR3 length is 19 residues. After removal of 8 bases from V and 3 bases from J, the junction contained 19 bases not matched to a gene. CDR1 and CDR2 (germline): MNHNS, SASEGT. This sample is part of a study of blood T cells in healthy people across ages. Findings of the study overall: Unsorted PBMC material precluded a definitive naive versus antigen-experienced comparison. Changes in expanded clonotypes were possibly confounded, as the CMV status of donors was unknown.

The sequencing sample was made of blood. The chain uses TRBV6-1 and TRBJ2-6; TRBD2 agrees at 7 bases. This TCR was recovered from a woman in her 30s in good health. CDR3 in amino acids: CASARWGRFGGSGANVLTF. In DNA form, the CDR3 reads TGTGCCAGCGCGAGATGGGGGAGATTCGGCGGGAGTGGGGCCAACGTCCTGACTTTC.